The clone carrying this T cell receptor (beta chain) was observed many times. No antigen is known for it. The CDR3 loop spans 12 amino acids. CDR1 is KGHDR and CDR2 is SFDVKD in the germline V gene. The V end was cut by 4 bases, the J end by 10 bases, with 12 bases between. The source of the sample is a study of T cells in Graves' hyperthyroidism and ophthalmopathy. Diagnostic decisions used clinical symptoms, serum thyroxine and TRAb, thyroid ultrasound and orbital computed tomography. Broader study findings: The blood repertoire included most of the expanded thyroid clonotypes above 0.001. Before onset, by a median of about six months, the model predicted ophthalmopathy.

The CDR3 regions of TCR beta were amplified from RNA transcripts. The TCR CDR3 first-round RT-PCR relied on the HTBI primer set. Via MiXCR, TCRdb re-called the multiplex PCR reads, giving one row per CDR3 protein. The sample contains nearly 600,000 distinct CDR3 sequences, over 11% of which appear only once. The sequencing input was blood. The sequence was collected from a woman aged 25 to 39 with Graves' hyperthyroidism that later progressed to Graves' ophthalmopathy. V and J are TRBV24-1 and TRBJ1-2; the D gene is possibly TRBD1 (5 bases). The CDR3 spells CATSEPGTDYTF. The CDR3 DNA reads TGTGCCACCAGTGAGCCCGGGACGGACTACACCTTC.